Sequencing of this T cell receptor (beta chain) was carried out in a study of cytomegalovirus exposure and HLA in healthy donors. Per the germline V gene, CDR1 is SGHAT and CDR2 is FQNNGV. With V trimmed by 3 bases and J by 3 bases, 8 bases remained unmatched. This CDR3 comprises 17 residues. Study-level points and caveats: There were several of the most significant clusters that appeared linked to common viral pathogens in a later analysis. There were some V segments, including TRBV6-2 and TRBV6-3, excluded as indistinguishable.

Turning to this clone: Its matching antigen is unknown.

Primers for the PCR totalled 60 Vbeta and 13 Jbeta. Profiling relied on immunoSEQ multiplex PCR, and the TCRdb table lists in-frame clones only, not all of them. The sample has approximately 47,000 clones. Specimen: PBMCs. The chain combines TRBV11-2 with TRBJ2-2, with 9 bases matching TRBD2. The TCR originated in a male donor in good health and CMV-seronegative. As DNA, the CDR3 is TGTGCCAGCAGCTTCCCGTCTAGCGGGGTGGACACCGGGGAGCTGTTTTTT. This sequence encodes CASSFPSSGVDTGELFF.